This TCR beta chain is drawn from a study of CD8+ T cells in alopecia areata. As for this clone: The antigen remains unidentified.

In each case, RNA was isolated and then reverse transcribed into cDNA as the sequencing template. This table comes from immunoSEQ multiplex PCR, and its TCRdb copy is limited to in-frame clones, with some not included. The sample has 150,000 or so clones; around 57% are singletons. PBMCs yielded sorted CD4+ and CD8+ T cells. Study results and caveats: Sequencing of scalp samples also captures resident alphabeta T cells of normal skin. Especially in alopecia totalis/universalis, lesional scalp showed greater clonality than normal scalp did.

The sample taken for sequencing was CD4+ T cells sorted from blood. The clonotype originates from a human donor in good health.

The CDR3 coding sequence is TGTGCCACCAGCAGGTTAAGCTACGGGACACCTCGGGAGGAGACCCAGTACTTC. It codes for CATSRLSYGTPREETQYF. The chain uses TRBV15 and TRBJ2-5; D might be TRBD1 or TRBD2, each matching 6 bases. The V end lost 3 bases, the J end lost 5 bases, and 25 bases lay between the germline ends. CDR3 length: 18 residues. Germline assignment: CDR1 LNHNV and CDR2 YYDKDF (reference sequence).